The 25 T cell receptor beta chains reported below all come from one sample, sequenced in a study of blood T cell repertoires in COVID-19 (dated by TCRdb to 2019 to 2021). Library preparation used the immunoSEQ multiplex PCR assay. TCRdb obtained this table from immuneACCESS and retained in-frame rearrangements with V and J assigned. These tables miss some clones; where compared with another copy, unresolved V genes account for less than half of the shortfall, and the remainder is unexplained. The sample yields roughly 67,000 clones; about 74% were counted once. In total, the top ten clones hold about 25% of the sample. Sequenced: peripheral blood. The receptor source for this set is a human donor in a cohort sampled during active COVID-19.

V gene TRBV7-9 combines with J gene TRBJ2-1; D is perhaps TRBD2 (7 bases). The germline V gene has CDR1 SEHNR and CDR2 FQNEAQ (reference sequence). V was clipped by 5 bases and J by 0 bases, with 11 bases between them. This CDR3 has 15 residues. CDR3 loop: CASSRGASSYNEQFF. DNA of the CDR3: TGTGCCAGCAGCCGGGGGGCCAGCTCCTACAATGAGCAGTTCTTC.

This clone was recorded once. The chain carries TRBV30 and TRBJ1-4; D uncertain. Trimming shortened V by 6 bases and J by 7 bases, and 15 bases separated the two germline ends. The V gene's germline CDR1 is GTSNPN and CDR2 SVGIG (reference sequence). This CDR3 has 13 amino acids. The CDR3 nucleotides are TGTGCCTGTGGGGAGCGGTTCGGTGAAAAACTGTTTTTT. Translation gives CACGERFGEKLFF.

The V call is TRBV5-1, the J call TRBJ2-1; 7 bases fit TRBD2. The ends lost 2 bases at V and 7 bases at J; junction bases unmatched: 12. This CDR3 is 16 amino acids long. CDR1 is SGHRS and CDR2 is YFSETQ in the germline V gene. DNA for the CDR3: TGCGCCAGCAGCTTCCTAACGGGAGGTGTCGGAAATGAGCAGTTCTTC. This codes for CASSFLTGGVGNEQFF.

The V and J genes are TRBV27 and TRBJ1-4; 7 bases line up with TRBD1. Germline loops: CDR1 MNHEY, CDR2 SMNVEV (reference sequence). This CDR3 has 13 residues. V trimming: 5 bases; J trimming: 5 bases; junction bases outside the gene matches: 2. CDR3 protein: CASSRDSNEKLFF. The CDR3 coding sequence is TGTGCCAGCAGTCGGGACAGCAATGAAAAACTGTTTTTT.

The chain employs TRBV6-6 and TRBJ2-3, with 10 bases aligning to TRBD1. The CDR3 is 15 residues long. J was trimmed by 3 bases and V by 4 bases; bases with no gene match: 4. The germline gives CDR1 MNHNY, CDR2 SVGAGI (reference sequence). The CDR3 coding sequence is TGTGCCAGCAGTTGGACAGGGGGTACAACAGATACGCAGTATTTT. It translates to CASSWTGGTTDTQYF.

The rearrangement links TRBV5-8 to TRBJ1-1, with TRBD1 identical over 7 bases. With V trimmed by 5 bases and J by 0 bases, 4 bases remained unmatched. This CDR3 region has 14 residues. The V gene's germline CDR1 is SGHTS and CDR2 YDEGEE. DNA for the CDR3: TGTGCCAGCAGTACCGGACAGGTGAACACTGAAGCTTTCTTT. Translating gives CASSTGQVNTEAFF.

The rearrangement uses TRBV11-3 and TRBJ2-1, with a possible D match to TRBD2 (6 bases). CDR1 is SGHNT and CDR2 is YENEEA in the germline V gene. The length of the CDR3 is 16 residues. Trimming left V 0 bases short and J 2 bases short, with 11 bases between. CDR3 DNA: TGTGCCAGCAGCTTAGATACGGGAGCGGCCTACAATGAGCAGTTCTTC. Its translation is CASSLDTGAAYNEQFF.

The chain recombines TRBV28 with TRBJ2-7, with 8 bases that match TRBD2. After removal of 2 bases from V and 0 bases from J, the junction contained 3 bases not matched to a gene. This CDR3 region has 15 residues. Germline CDR1 is MDHEN and CDR2 is SYDVKM. The chain's CDR3 is CASSLSGSFSYEQYF. The CDR3 coding sequence is TGTGCCAGCAGTTTAAGCGGGAGCTTCTCCTACGAGCAGTACTTC.

This clone was picked up one time. The V gene is TRBV6-6, the J gene TRBJ1-1, with D maybe TRBD1 (6 bases). Germline V gives CDR1 MNHNY, CDR2 SVGAGI (reference sequence). The CDR3 extends over 14 amino acids. Trimming removed 8 bases from V and 1 base from J, with 14 bases in between. The CDR3 coding sequence is TGTGCCAGCTCCCCAGGGGACAAGAACACTGAAGCTTTCTTT. Protein sequence: CASSPGDKNTEAFF.

The chain has TRBV18 and TRBJ1-5, with TRBD1 identical over 8 bases. The CDR3 totals 16 residues. The germline V gene encodes CDR1 KGHSH and CDR2 LQKENI. The ends lost 3 bases at V and 6 bases at J; junction bases unmatched: 10. The CDR3, as DNA: TGTGCCAGCTCACCCACGGCGGGCAGGGGGCGTCAGCCCCAGCATTTT. Translating gives CASSPTAGRGRQPQHF.

The chain recombines TRBV11-2 with TRBJ2-5; TRBD2 is a possible D gene (5 bases). CDR1 and CDR2 from the germline V gene are SGHAT and FQNNGV. The CDR3 extends over 13 amino acids. V lost 3 bases to trimming and J lost 5 bases, with 10 bases between them. Here the CDR3 reads CASSFIERETQYF. The CDR3 nucleotides are TGTGCCAGCAGCTTCATCGAGCGGGAGACCCAGTACTTC.

This clone appeared a single time. The gene calls are TRBV28 and TRBJ2-5; D is unclear. In germline, CDR1 is MDHEN, CDR2 SYDVKM. The CDR3 covers 11 residues. V lost 8 bases, J lost 2 bases, and 6 bases lay in between. The CDR3 nucleotides read TGTGCCAGCTTGCGGCAAGAGACCCAGTACTTC. This gives the protein CASLRQETQYF.

The rearrangement joins TRBV30 to TRBJ2-2; 8 bases are a match to TRBD2. The trim removed 4 bases at V and 2 bases at J, leaving 6 bases unmatched. Germline V CDR1 and CDR2: GTSNPN, SVGIG (reference sequence). The CDR3 covers 15 residues. The DNA of the CDR3 is TGTGCCTGGAACCCGGGACTAGGAAACACCGGGGAGCTGTTTTTT. Translated, it gives CAWNPGLGNTGELFF.

The chain recombines TRBV4-2 with TRBJ2-5; maybe TRBD2 (6 bases). This CDR3 is built from 16 residues. Trimming cost V 0 bases and J 5 bases, with 16 bases left between them. Germline V CDR1 and CDR2: LGHNA, YNFKEQ. CDR3 bases: TGTGCCAGCAGCCAAGATTTGAGCGGAGGGAGGGAGACCCAGTACTTC. Translated, it gives CASSQDLSGGRETQYF.

The rearrangement links TRBV30 to TRBJ2-5; D unresolved. Deletions cut 4 bases from V and 2 bases from J, with 11 bases between. The CDR3 runs to 13 residues. The germline CDR1 and CDR2 sequences are GTSNPN and SVGIG (reference sequence). For the CDR3, the DNA is TGTGCCTGGAATTGGAACAGACAAGAGACCCAGTACTTC. Translating gives CAWNWNRQETQYF.

The genes are TRBV5-6 and TRBJ2-5; 13 bases align to TRBD2. V trimming: 5 bases; J trimming: 5 bases; junction bases outside the gene matches: 9. The CDR3 has 16 amino acids. From germline, CDR1 is SGHDT and CDR2 YYEEEE. The CDR3 loop reads CASSLGTSGAWETQYF. The DNA for the CDR3 is TGTGCCAGCAGTCTTGGGACTAGCGGGGCATGGGAGACCCAGTACTTC.

The rearrangement joins TRBV11-2 to TRBJ2-7; 9 bases are a match to TRBD1. The CDR3 totals 15 residues. In germline, CDR1 is SGHAT, CDR2 FQNNGV. J gave up 3 bases and V 2 bases, and 5 bases lay outside the gene matches. CDR3 residues: CASSLRRDRVYEQYF. The CDR3 region has the DNA TGTGCCAGCAGCTTAAGGCGGGACAGGGTCTACGAGCAGTACTTC. The full variable domain, its missing parts supplied by reference TRBV11-2 and TRBJ2-7, is EAGVAQSPRYKIIEKRQSVAFWCNPISGHATLYWYQQILGQGPKLLIQFQNNGVVDDSQLPKDRFSAERLKGVDSTLKIQPAKLEDSAVYLCASSLRRDRVYEQYFGPGTRLTVT.

The rearrangement joins TRBV9 to TRBJ1-4, with 10 nucleotides matching TRBD1. V shed 0 bases and J 11 bases; nucleotides not matched to a gene: 1. CDR1 and CDR2 from the germline V gene are SGDLS and YYNGEE. This CDR3 spans 13 amino acids. The CDR3 nucleotides read TGTGCCAGCAGCGTAGGGACAGGGGGGAAACTGTTTTTT. Translating gives CASSVGTGGKLFF. The full variable domain, its missing parts supplied by reference TRBV9 and TRBJ1-4, is DSGVTQTPKHLITATGQRVTLRCSPRSGDLSVYWYQQSLDQGLQFLIQYYNGEERAKGNILERFSAQQFPDLHSELNLSSLELGDSALYFCASSVGTGGKLFFGSGTQLSVL.

The chain carries TRBV5-1 and TRBJ1-2; D is perhaps TRBD1 (6 bases). Germline values: CDR1 SGHRS, CDR2 YFSETQ. This CDR3 region has 14 residues. Trimming left V 4 bases short and J 1 base short, with 11 bases between. For the CDR3, the DNA is TGCGCCAGCAGCCCGGACAGCGTTAACTATGGCTACACCTTC. Translated, it gives CASSPDSVNYGYTF.

The CDR3 is CASSFGGEEKLFF. CDR3 in DNA: TGTGCCAGCAGCTTTGGAGGAGAAGAAAAACTGTTTTTT. The rearrangement uses TRBV5-5 and TRBJ1-4, with D uncertain. The CDR3 runs 13 residues. With 2 bases removed from V and 8 bases from J, the gap between germline ends came to 10 bases. Looked up from germline, CDR1 is SGHKS and CDR2 is YYEKEE (reference sequence). Using reference TRBV5-5 and TRBJ1-4 for the parts outside the CDR3, the full variable domain is DAGVTQSPTHLIKTRGQQVTLRCSPISGHKSVSWYQQVLGQGPQFIFQYYEKEERGRGNFPDRFSARQFPNYSSELNVNALLLGDSALYLCASSFGGEEKLFFGSGTQLSVL.

This chain links TRBV7-8 with TRBJ2-7, with a tentative D call TRBD1 (6 bases). V was pared by 1 base and J by 2 bases, with 12 bases between. The length of the CDR3 is 15 residues. CDR1 SGHVS and CDR2 FQNEAQ come from the germline V gene. The CDR3 loop is CASSLVRDNTYEQYF. The CDR3 coding sequence is TGTGCCAGCAGCTTAGTAAGGGACAATACCTACGAGCAGTACTTC.

The rearrangement uses TRBV19 and TRBJ1-6; possibly TRBD1 for D (6 bases). Germline V gene lookup returns CDR1 LNHDA and CDR2 SQIVND (reference sequence). Trimming took 8 bases from V and 5 from J, leaving 13 bases between them. The CDR3 runs 14 residues. The DNA for the CDR3 is TGTGCCAGTGAGGGACAAGCGAATAATTCACCCCTCCACTTT. Amino acids: CASEGQANNSPLHF.

This clone showed up just once. The rearrangement uses TRBV27 and TRBJ2-7; TRBD1 matches 7 bases. V shed 5 bases and J 6 bases; nucleotides not matched to a gene: 16. Germline V gene sequence: CDR1 MNHEY, CDR2 SMNVEV (reference sequence). The CDR3 runs 16 residues. The CDR3, as DNA: TGTGCCAGCAGTAGACCGTCCGGGACAGTTGAAACCGAGCAGTACTTC. This gives the protein CASSRPSGTVETEQYF.

This clone was counted at least ten times. The genes are TRBV4-1 and TRBJ2-7, with TRBD1 matching over 8 bases. Germline V gene lookup returns CDR1 MGHRA and CDR2 YSYEKL. The CDR3 has 15 residues. V was clipped by 4 bases and J by 2 bases; unmatched bases: 7. CDR3 amino acids: CASSLDRGSPYEQYF. Here the CDR3 DNA reads TGCGCCAGCAGCCTCGACAGGGGTTCTCCCTACGAGCAGTACTTC.

The gene calls are TRBV28 and TRBJ2-1; TRBD2 matches at 9 bases. This CDR3 is built from 16 residues. In germline, CDR1 is MDHEN, CDR2 SYDVKM. Trimming cost V 6 bases and J 7 bases; bases outside gene matches: 13. The CDR3 protein is CASSPTGVAGENEQFF. The CDR3 DNA is TGTGCCAGCAGCCCAACGGGGGTAGCGGGAGAGAATGAGCAGTTCTTC.